This T cell receptor (beta chain) was sequenced for a study of cytomegalovirus exposure and HLA in healthy donors. Regarding the study as a whole: In vitro data verified three CMV-associated chains as specific for CMV antigens. The study recorded 150 to 200 TCR beta chains that were cytomegalovirus-associated. A later look showed TCR association rates differing by HLA locus, highest for DRB1 and lowest for HLA-C.

Trimming took 4 bases from V and 0 from J; bases not matched to a gene: 6. Germline V CDR1 and CDR2: SGHTA, FQGNSA. CDR3 size: 17 residues. The PCR ran on 60 Vbeta and 13 Jbeta primers. Sequencing used immunoSEQ multiplex PCR; TCRdb keeps in-frame clones, though not all of them. The data show more than 140,000 clones, and the top ten clones hold around 2.2%. To note about this clone: Its antigen is undetermined.

The sample taken for sequencing was PBMCs. The chain combines TRBV7-2 with TRBJ2-6; the match to TRBD2 covers 7 bases. The receptor was isolated from a woman between 18 and 29 years old in good health and CMV-seronegative. CDR3 region: CASSSPGGSSGANVLTF. The CDR3, as DNA: TGTGCCAGCAGCTCACCGGGGGGATCCTCTGGGGCCAACGTCCTGACTTTC.